What follows are 21 T cell receptor beta chains derived from one specimen sequenced in a study of blood T cell repertoires in COVID-19. Clones were sequenced by immunoSEQ multiplex PCR, and TCRdb holds only the in-frame ones, with some missing. Of some 170,000 clones listed, 82% are singletons. Sequenced input: peripheral blood. The receptors shown here come from a woman between 65 and 79 years old with acute or convalescent COVID-19.

The rearrangement uses TRBV5-1 and TRBJ2-1, with a weak D call TRBD2 (6 bases). This CDR3 has 15 amino acids. Trimming cost V 2 bases and J 3 bases, with 12 bases left between them. CDR1 is SGHRS and CDR2 is YFSETQ in the germline V gene. The CDR3 DNA is TGCGCCAGCAGCTTTGGGGGGAATTACTACAATGAGCAGTTCTTC. Translation: CASSFGGNYYNEQFF.

DNA of the CDR3: TGTGCCAGCAGCCCCGAGTCCTACAATGAGCAGTTCTTC. This gives the protein CASSPESYNEQFF. This sequence joins TRBV12-3 or TRBV12-4 and TRBJ2-1; D is unclear. There are 13 residues in the CDR3. V dropped 6 bases and J dropped 1 base, with 7 bases sitting between them.

The chain links TRBV25-1 to TRBJ2-5, with D hard to call. V lost 3 bases and J 3 bases, leaving 14 bases between the germline ends. Germline values: CDR1 MGHDK, CDR2 SYGVNS. CDR3 length: 15 residues. CDR3 region: CASSELARPEETQYF. DNA for the CDR3: TGTGCCAGCAGTGAGTTAGCTCGTCCCGAAGAGACCCAGTACTTC.

The chain links TRBV5-6 to TRBJ2-1; tentatively, D is TRBD2 (6 bases). Germline CDR1 SGHDT, CDR2 YYEEEE. V was cut by 1 base and J by 5 bases, with 16 bases left in between. This CDR3 region has 16 residues. DNA for the CDR3: TGTGCCAGCAGCTTGACGTTGCAGGGAGGCAACAATGAGCAGTTCTTC. Encoded protein: CASSLTLQGGNNEQFF.

The chain employs TRBV7-2 and TRBJ2-7, with TRBD2 matching 11 bases. Germline V lookup: CDR1 SGHTA, CDR2 FQGNSA. This CDR3 has 17 residues. V gave up 1 base and J gave up 2 bases; unmatched junction bases: 7. In nucleotides, the CDR3 is TGTGCCAGCAGCTTAGTAGCGGGAGGGCCCGGAGCCTACGAGCAGTACTTC. Its protein is CASSLVAGGPGAYEQYF.

This clone was counted a few times. The chain recombines TRBV19 with TRBJ1-6; 10 bases map to TRBD1. This CDR3 comprises 15 residues. Trimming took 6 bases from V and 7 from J; bases not matched to a gene: 6. The germline gives CDR1 LNHDA, CDR2 SQIVND (reference sequence). The CDR3 protein is CASRTPGQGNSPLHF. CDR3 coding DNA: TGTGCCAGTAGAACTCCGGGACAGGGGAATTCACCCCTCCACTTT.

The gene calls are TRBV4-3 and TRBJ1-1, with 9 positions matching TRBD1. The germline V gene has CDR1 LGHNA and CDR2 YSLEER. V lost 0 bases and J lost 0; bases outside the gene matches: 11. CDR3 length equals 19 residues. The CDR3 region has the DNA TGCGCCAGCAGCCAAGATAAGGGCCGCCGGACAGGGGTGAACACTGAAGCTTTCTTT. Translated, it gives CASSQDKGRRTGVNTEAFF.

The chain joins TRBV2 to TRBJ1-5; the match to TRBD1 covers 9 bases. Germline V gene data show CDR1 as SNHLY and CDR2 as FYNNEI. This CDR3 region has 14 residues. V shed 4 bases, J shed 6 bases, and the junction held 4 bases outside the gene matches. DNA for the CDR3: TGTGCCAGCAGTGGTACAGGGGGCATTCAGCCCCAGCATTTT. Residues: CASSGTGGIQPQHF.

This clone was counted once. V is TRBV7-6 and J is TRBJ2-3; possibly TRBD2 for D (5 bases). Germline loops: CDR1 SGHVS, CDR2 FNYEAQ. V gave up 5 bases and J gave up 1 base, with 13 bases separating them. CDR3 size: 15 residues. The CDR3 sequence: CASSQALGGTDTQYF. The DNA for the CDR3 is TGTGCCAGCAGCCAAGCCCTCGGGGGCACAGATACGCAGTATTTT. Variable domain in full (rest from reference TRBV7-6 and TRBJ2-3): GAGVSQSPRYKVTKRGQDVALRCDPISGHVSLYWYRQALGQGPEFLTYFNYEAQQDKSGLPNDRFSAERPEGSISTLTIQRTEQRDSAMYRCASSQALGGTDTQYFGPGTRLTVL.

The V and J genes are TRBV6-1 and TRBJ2-2; TRBD2 matches 7 bases. The germline gives CDR1 MNHNS, CDR2 SASEGT. This CDR3 contains 17 residues. V was pared by 4 bases and J by 1 base, with 9 bases of the junction left unmatched. CDR3 in DNA: TGTGCCAGCAGTGCCCAATATGGCGGGGGGAACACCGGGGAGCTGTTTTTT. It translates to CASSAQYGGGNTGELFF.

This chain joins TRBV30 and TRBJ2-5; D is possibly TRBD1 (5 bases). Germline-derived CDR1 and CDR2 are GTSNPN and SVGIG (reference sequence). V shed 5 bases and J shed 7 bases, with 20 bases lying between them. The CDR3 is 14 amino acids. The DNA of the CDR3 is TGTGCCTGGGGGGATCAGGGTCCACTGGTGACCCAGTACTTC. Its protein product is CAWGDQGPLVTQYF.

This clone was observed a few times. V gene TRBV6-5 combines with J gene TRBJ1-5; D is possibly TRBD1 (6 bases). Germline CDR1 MNHEY, CDR2 SVGAGI. CDR3 length: 13 amino acids. V dropped 5 bases and J dropped 5 bases, with 10 bases sitting between them. CDR3: CASSTNRDQPQHF. CDR3 coding DNA: TGTGCCAGCAGTACTAACAGGGATCAGCCCCAGCATTTT.

This rearrangement joins TRBV6-5 to TRBJ1-1; 10 bases map to TRBD1. The CDR3 extends over 14 amino acids. Per the germline V gene, CDR1 is MNHEY and CDR2 is SVGAGI. V shed 4 bases and J 3 bases; nucleotides not matched to a gene: 2. CDR3 in DNA: TGTGCCAGCAGTTTCGGACAGGGGGACACTGAAGCTTTCTTT. Its protein is CASSFGQGDTEAFF.

This chain uses TRBV7-2 with TRBJ2-7; 10 bases fit TRBD1. This CDR3 spans 15 amino acids. Trimming took 0 bases from V and 3 from J; bases not matched to a gene: 2. The germline CDR1 and CDR2 sequences are SGHTA and FQGNSA. The CDR3 nucleotides read TGTGCCAGCAGCTTAGCGCGGACAGGGGGCTACGAGCAGTACTTC. Translation: CASSLARTGGYEQYF. The full variable domain, with the rest looked up from reference TRBV7-2 and TRBJ2-7, is GAGVSQSPSNKVTEKGKDVELRCDPISGHTALYWYRQSLGQGLEFLIYFQGNSAPDKSGLPSDRFSAERTGGSVSTLTIQRTQQEDSAVYLCASSLARTGGYEQYFGPGTRLTVT.

This clone was observed a handful of times. This chain links TRBV10-1 with TRBJ1-1; D ambiguous. The germline V gene encodes CDR1 WNHNN and CDR2 SYGVQD (reference sequence). This CDR3 is 14 amino acids long. The V end was cut by 3 bases, the J end by 8 bases, with 16 bases between. CDR3 nucleotide sequence: TGCGCCAGCAGTGAAGGAGGAGGGAACGAAGAAGCTTTCTTT. It yields the protein CASSEGGGNEEAFF.

This sequence joins TRBV6-2 or TRBV6-3 and TRBJ2-7; D might be TRBD1 (6 bases). The germline gives CDR1 MNHEY, CDR2 SVGEGT. V was clipped by 5 bases and J by 2 bases, with 16 bases between them. The CDR3 loop spans 15 amino acids. The CDR3 DNA reads TGTGCCAGCAGTCTACAGGGTATTCTGACCTACGAGCAGTACTTC. Its protein is CASSLQGILTYEQYF.

V gene TRBV5-6 combines with J gene TRBJ2-7, with TRBD2 matching over 11 bases. The germline CDR1 and CDR2 sequences are SGHDT and YYEEEE. V lost 4 bases, J lost 2 bases, and 8 bases stayed unmatched. CDR3 size: 16 residues. CDR3 sequence reads: CASSTPGLAATYEQYF. The DNA for the CDR3 is TGTGCCAGCAGCACCCCGGGACTAGCGGCCACCTACGAGCAGTACTTC.

The rearrangement uses TRBV5-1 and TRBJ2-7; D possibly corresponds to TRBD2 (5 bases). Per germline, CDR1 SGHRS and CDR2 YFSETQ. Deletions cut 4 bases from V and 0 bases from J, with 17 bases between. The CDR3 runs 16 residues. This CDR3 is CASSPNMDGLSYEQYF. The DNA of the CDR3 is TGCGCCAGCAGCCCGAACATGGACGGACTCTCCTACGAGCAGTACTTC.

This rearrangement joins TRBV28 to TRBJ2-5, with TRBD1 as a possible D gene (6 bases). Trimming removed 6 bases from V and 5 bases from J, with 16 bases in between. Germline assignment: CDR1 MDHEN and CDR2 SYDVKM. The CDR3 length is 14 residues. CDR3 amino acids: CASSPQGFVETQYF. As DNA, the CDR3 is TGTGCCAGCAGCCCGCAGGGGTTTGTGGAGACCCAGTACTTC.

This clone was detected only a few times. The V and J genes are TRBV4-3 and TRBJ2-1; D may be TRBD2 (6 bases). Trimming stripped 1 base from V and 5 bases from J, with 15 bases between. Germline lookup yields CDR1 LGHNA and CDR2 YSLEER. The CDR3 consists of 16 residues. DNA for the CDR3: TGCGCCAGCAGCCAAGGGGGGAGTGGGAGGCACAATGAGCAGTTCTTC. This encodes CASSQGGSGRHNEQFF.

The chain is built from TRBV9 and TRBJ1-1, with D unclear. Per the germline V gene, CDR1 is SGDLS and CDR2 is YYNGEE. The CDR3 spans 11 residues. V was cut by 1 base and J by 10 bases, with 8 bases left in between. The CDR3 region has the DNA TGTGCCAGCAGCGTACACACTAGAGCTTTCTTT. Translated, it gives CASSVHTRAFF.